These T cell receptor beta chains were read from a single sample in a study of shared clonotypes between healthy human individuals. Using immunoSEQ multiplex PCR, the repertoire was profiled, and TCRdb retains in-frame clones only, with some absent. The repertoire consists of about 2.5 million clones, with less than 95% occurring once and the leading ten covering approximately 0.41%. The specimen sequenced was naive CD4+ T cells from PBMCs. These receptors came from a man younger than 30 in good health. Some clones in this sample may be carry-over from other donors' samples. Both conserved end residues are part of each CDR3. The order of the fields is J gene, clone size, V gene, D gene, CDR3 DNA, CDR3 protein. A D gene is named only where the DNA matches it firmly. Size tells how often a clone was seen (once, few, many) or the class of an expanded clone, and some rows leave it out.

>TRBJ2-3|-|TRBV9|-
TGTGCCAGCAGCATGAACTTGTATACGCAGTATTTT
CASSMNLYTQYF
>TRBJ2-7|-|TRBV10-3|TRBD1
TGTGCCATCAGTTCCGACAGGGACGAGCAGTACTTC
CAISSDRDEQYF
>TRBJ2-1|-|TRBV5-1|-
TGCGCCAGCAGCTTGGAGGACCCTGGTGAGCAGTTCTTC
CASSLEDPGEQFF
>TRBJ2-7|-|TRBV6-6|-
TGTGCCAGCAGTTACTCGAAAGGCAGGGCCGAGCAGTACTTC
CASSYSKGRAEQYF
>TRBJ1-2|-|TRBV11-2|TRBD1
TGTGCCAGCAGCTTAGGCCAGGGGGCTTGGGGCTACACCTTC
CASSLGQGAWGYTF
>TRBJ2-7|few|TRBV5-4|TRBD2
TGTGCCAGCAGCTCCGGGACTAGCGGGAGGTACGAGCAGTACTTC
CASSSGTSGRYEQYF
>TRBJ1-4|-|TRBV5-1|-
TGCGCCAGCAGCCCGCGAACTCCCGGTGGCACTAATGAAAAACTGTTTTTT
CASSPRTPGGTNEKLFF
>TRBJ1-1|-|TRBV15|-
TGTGCCACCAGCAGACCTTCCTTTTGGGGGGGTGAAGCTTTCTTT
CATSRPSFWGGEAFF
>TRBJ1-2|once|TRBV7-9|-
TGTGCCAGCAGCTTAGCGTCTGGAGCTTTCTATGGCTACACCTTC
CASSLASGAFYGYTF
>TRBJ2-6|-|TRBV7-8|-
TGTGCCAGCAGCTTAGTCCTGACGGGAGAGTGGTCTGGGGCCAACGTCCTGACTTTC
CASSLVLTGEWSGANVLTF
>TRBJ2-5|-|TRBV6-5|-
TGTGCCAGCTCCCGGGGCAGGGGAGGCCAAGAGACCCAGTACTTC
CASSRGRGGQETQYF
>TRBJ1-1|-|TRBV11-2|-
TGTGCCAGCACCGCCCGCCCCGGGGCAGGGAACACTGAAGCTTTCTTT
CASTARPGAGNTEAFF
>TRBJ2-7|-|TRBV7-8|TRBD2
TGTGCCAGCAGCCTCGCTGTAGCGGGGGGGACCTACGAGCAGTACTTC
CASSLAVAGGTYEQYF
>TRBJ2-2|-|TRBV4-3|-
TGCGCCAGCAGCCAAGAACAGAACACCGGGGAGCTGTTTTTT
CASSQEQNTGELFF
>TRBJ2-2|-|TRBV5-1|TRBD1
TGCGCCAGCAGCTTGGTACAGGGGGCGCCGGCAAACACCGGGGAGCTGTTTTTT
CASSLVQGAPANTGELFF
>TRBJ1-4|-|TRBV5-1|-
TGCGCCAGCAGTCAGAGGCCAGGGAATGAAAAACTGTTTTTT
CASSQRPGNEKLFF
>TRBJ1-3|-|TRBV4-1|-
TGCGCCAGCAGCCATCCACAGTTCTCTGGAAACACCATATATTTT
CASSHPQFSGNTIYF
>TRBJ2-1|-|TRBV30|TRBD2
TGTGCCTGGTTTCCGGGACTAGCTAGAGAGCAGTTCTTC
CAWFPGLAREQFF
>TRBJ2-1|-|TRBV9|-
TGTGCCAGCAGCCCCGGAGGATCGCCCTACAATGAGCAGTTCTTC
CASSPGGSPYNEQFF
>TRBJ2-3|-|TRBV6-6|TRBD2
TGTGCCAGCAGCGTAAACGGACTAGCGGGGGCAGATACGCAGTATTTT
CASSVNGLAGADTQYF
>TRBJ1-5|-|TRBV19|-
TGTGCCGGAAGTTTTCGCGGCAGCAATCAGCCCCAGCATTTT
CAGSFRGSNQPQHF
>TRBJ2-5|-|TRBV5-6|-
TGTGCCAGCAGCTCAGAGCTGCGGAAAGAGACCCAGTACTTC
CASSSELRKETQYF
>TRBJ2-2|-|TRBV14|-
TGTGCCAGCAGCCAGTTGGGAAACACCGGGGAGCTGTTTTTT
CASSQLGNTGELFF
>TRBJ1-1|-|TRBV28|-
TGTGCCAGCAGGCCTCCCGGACAGGAAGCTTTCTTT
CASRPPGQEAFF
>TRBJ2-1|-|TRBV28|-
TGTGCCAGCAGACCCAAGACTAGTTCCTACAATGAGCAGTTCTTC
CASRPKTSSYNEQFF
>TRBJ1-6|once|TRBV5-4|-
TGTGCCAGCCGCCTGGGGGGCTCCTATAATTCACCCCTCCACTTT
CASRLGGSYNSPLHF
>TRBJ1-5|-|TRBV7-9|-
TGTGCCAGCAGCTGGCAGGGAGGTCAGCCCCAGCATTTT
CASSWQGGQPQHF
>TRBJ2-7|once|TRBV9|TRBD2
TGTGCCAGCAGCGGTACCGGGAGGGCCTACGAGCAGTACTTC
CASSGTGRAYEQYF
>TRBJ2-7|-|TRBV28|-
TGTGCCAGCTTATCCGGGGCAGCCTCCTACGAGCAGTACTTC
CASLSGAASYEQYF
>TRBJ2-7|-|TRBV28|-
TGTGCCAGCAGTGGACCGAGGGACGGCCACTCCTACGAGCAGTACTTC
CASSGPRDGHSYEQYF
>TRBJ2-7|-|TRBV28|-
TGTGCCAGCAGTTACAACTGGGCGGAAGCCTCCTACGAGCAGTACTTC
CASSYNWAEASYEQYF
>TRBJ2-7|-|TRBV25-1|-
TGTGCCAGCAGTGAAACCGGCAGGGGAGGGCCCGAGCAGTACTTC
CASSETGRGGPEQYF